This T cell receptor beta chain was retrieved from a study of T-cell reconstitution after alpha-beta-depleted transplantation in children. Unique molecular identifiers were used to barcode this TCRbeta library. A single record per CDR3 protein comes from TCRdb applying MiXCR to the PCR reads. The sample comprises about 7,700 distinct CDR3 sequences, roughly 12% of which are singletons, and under 50% rests with the top ten. General study results and limits: Elevated TCRbeta diversity at day 60 was traced, in some patients, to surviving recipient T cells and thymic progenitors.

This clonotype was counted many times. Its antigen is unidentified. J gave up 0 bases and V 1 base, and 1 base lay outside the gene matches. The CDR3 consists of 16 residues. Germline CDR1 and CDR2: SGHTA and FQGNSA. Sequenced material: PBMCs, mostly from graft donor cells, taken 60 days after TCRalphabeta/CD19-depleted stem cell transplant. This clonotype was sampled from a patient aged 2-10 years who had a stem cell transplant for inherited bone marrow failure, so the T cells may come from the graft donor. The chain has TRBV7-2 and TRBJ2-2, with 8 nucleotides matching TRBD2. The CDR3 here is CASSLETSANTGELFF. For the CDR3, the DNA is TGTGCCAGCAGCTTAGAGACTAGCGCGAACACCGGGGAGCTGTTTTTT. Full variable domain (rest looked up from reference TRBV7-2 and TRBJ2-2): GAGVSQSPSNKVTEKGKDVELRCDPISGHTALYWYRQSLGQGLEFLIYFQGNSAPDKSGLPSDRFSAERTGGSVSTLTIQRTQQEDSAVYLCASSLETSANTGELFFGEGSRLTVL.